The 17 T cell receptor beta chains presented below share a single source sample, sequenced in a study of T cells after yellow fever vaccination. Each CDR3 protein gets one entry after TCRdb re-called the 5' RACE reads with MiXCR. The sample lists under 600,000 distinct CDR3 sequences; around an eighth were seen once. Sequencing was performed on PBMCs, taken on the day of the yellow fever booster vaccination. Source of these receptors: a man aged 30-40 years who received the YFV17D yellow fever vaccine.

The chain recombines TRBV4-3 with TRBJ2-2, with TRBD2 matching over 8 bases. CDR3 length equals 16 residues. From germline, CDR1 is LGHNA and CDR2 YSLEER. With 1 base clipped from V and 5 bases from J, the junction kept 6 bases outside the gene matches. CDR3 in DNA: TGCGCCAGCAGCCAAGTAGCGGGACACATAACCGGGGAGCTGTTTTTT. Amino acid sequence: CASSQVAGHITGELFF.

The gene calls are TRBV6-2 or TRBV6-3 and TRBJ1-1; the match to TRBD1 covers 8 bases. The germline gives CDR1 MNHEY, CDR2 SVGEGT. This CDR3 has 13 residues. Germline trimming cut 6 bases from V and 11 bases from J; bases unmatched to any gene: 11. Here the CDR3 reads CASRADRENTAFF. The CDR3 DNA reads as TGTGCCAGCAGAGCGGACAGGGAGAATACGGCTTTCTTT.

This clonotype was counted only a few times. This rearrangement joins TRBV27 to TRBJ1-1; D remains ambiguous. The CDR3 has 13 amino acids. Between the trimmed V and J ends, which lost 1 base and 4 bases, there was a span of 7 bases. CDR1 MNHEY and CDR2 SMNVEV come from the germline V gene (reference sequence). CDR3 in DNA: TGTGCCAGCAGTTTATTTGGTATCACTGAAGCTTTCTTT. Translating gives CASSLFGITEAFF.

This clonotype has more than one count but fewer than ten. The V and J genes are TRBV20-1 and TRBJ1-2, with D possibly matching TRBD1 (6 bases). Germline loops: CDR1 DFQATT, CDR2 SNEGSKA (reference sequence). This CDR3 region has 12 residues. V was pared by 6 bases and J by 2 bases, with 10 bases between. In nucleotides, the CDR3 is TGCAGTGCCGGGGGCATAAACTATGGCTACACCTTC. Translated: CSAGGINYGYTF.

CDR3 region: CASSHSSWYQETQYF. CDR3 in DNA: TGTGCCAGCTCTCACTCCAGTTGGTACCAAGAGACCCAGTACTTC. This chain uses TRBV18 with TRBJ2-5; D call uncertain. Germline lookup yields CDR1 KGHSH and CDR2 LQKENI. V lost 6 bases and J 0 bases, leaving 14 bases between the germline ends. This CDR3 is 15 amino acids long.

This clonotype occurred many times. The CDR3 here is CASSQLGEGEQFF. The CDR3 coding sequence is TGTGCCAGCAGCCAATTGGGGGAAGGTGAGCAGTTCTTC. The V call is TRBV3-1, the J call TRBJ2-1; perhaps D is TRBD1 or TRBD2 (5 bases each). The germline gives CDR1 LGHDT, CDR2 YNNKEL (reference sequence). This CDR3 spans 13 amino acids. V gave up 2 bases and J gave up 9 bases, with 11 bases separating them.

The chain employs TRBV6-4 and TRBJ2-1; D gene ambiguous. V lost 3 bases to trimming and J lost 10 bases, with 16 bases between them. The CDR3 length is 14 residues. Germline CDR1 reads MRHNA; CDR2 reads SNTAGT. DNA of the CDR3: TGTGCCAGCAGTGAACTATGGGGTTCCGGGGAGCAGTTCTTC. Amino acids: CASSELWGSGEQFF.

This clonotype was detected only a few times. The V and J genes are TRBV9 and TRBJ2-2; 8 bases are a match to TRBD2. The J segment lost 5 bases and the V segment lost 6 bases, leaving 21 bases of the junction unmatched. The length of the CDR3 is 19 residues. Germline V lookup: CDR1 SGDLS, CDR2 YYNGEE. The CDR3, as DNA: TGTGCCAGCATCCGTAAGAGGTCGGGACTAGTCCGGCGTACCGGGGAGCTGTTTTTT. Translation: CASIRKRSGLVRRTGELFF.

This sequence joins TRBV6-1 and TRBJ2-6; TRBD1 might be the D (6 bases). Germline V gene lookup returns CDR1 MNHNS and CDR2 SASEGT. Trimming took off 7 bases at V and 0 bases at J, with 13 bases between the two ends. The CDR3 runs 16 residues. CDR3 sequence: CASTVQGPSGANVLTF. DNA of the CDR3: TGTGCCAGCACCGTACAGGGACCCTCTGGGGCCAACGTCCTGACTTTC.

This clonotype turned up a few times. The V call is TRBV5-1, the J call TRBJ2-1; D perhaps matches TRBD2 (5 bases). This CDR3 has 13 amino acids. CDR1 and CDR2 from the germline V gene are SGHRS and YFSETQ. The V end was cut by 3 bases, the J end by 12 bases, with 16 bases between. The CDR3 protein is CASSSRDKERQFF. As DNA, the CDR3 is TGCGCCAGCAGCTCCCGGGATAAAGAGAGGCAGTTCTTC.

Only a few counts were recorded for this clonotype. The chain is built from TRBV29-1 and TRBJ1-5, with D perhaps matching TRBD1 (5 bases). Germline values: CDR1 SQVTM, CDR2 ANQGSEA. V gave up 5 bases and J gave up 2 bases, with 13 bases separating them. This CDR3 comprises 14 residues. CDR3 region: CSVRDDDGNQPQHF. The CDR3 DNA is TGCAGCGTTAGGGACGACGATGGCAATCAGCCCCAGCATTTT.

The genes are TRBV5-6 and TRBJ1-3; TRBD1 might be the D (5 bases). The germline V gene encodes CDR1 SGHDT and CDR2 YYEEEE. The CDR3 runs 14 residues. The ends were cut back, 2 bases at V and 2 bases at J, with 8 bases in the middle. The CDR3 sequence is CASSFGTPGNTIYF. The CDR3 nucleotides read TGTGCCAGCAGCTTCGGGACGCCTGGAAACACCATATATTTT. The full variable domain, rest sourced from reference TRBV5-6 and TRBJ1-3, is DAGVTQSPTHLIKTRGQQVTLRCSPKSGHDTVSWYQQALGQGPQFIFQYYEEEERQRGNFPDRFSGHQFPNYSSELNVNALLLGDSALYLCASSFGTPGNTIYFGEGSWLTVV.

This chain joins TRBV21-1 and TRBJ2-7; TRBD2 is the table's D call, not checked against the DNA. TRBV21-1 is a listed pseudogene. The CDR3 spans 14 residues. The CDR3 is CASRKREGIYEQYF. CDR3 bases: TGTGCCAGCAGGAAGCGGGAGGGGATCTACGAGCAGTACTTC.

This clonotype was observed a few times. This sequence joins TRBV18 and TRBJ2-1, with TRBD2 as a possible D gene (5 bases). This CDR3 comprises 12 residues. The V end was cut by 5 bases, the J end by 9 bases, with 11 bases between. Germline V gene data show CDR1 as KGHSH and CDR2 as LQKENI. The CDR3 DNA reads TGTGCCAGCTCATCTTCTAGCATTGAGCAGTTCTTC. Translation: CASSSSSIEQFF.

This clonotype was counted a few times. The chain uses TRBV24-1 and TRBJ2-5; 7 bases agree with TRBD1. The CDR3 is made up of 13 amino acids. Trimming removed 7 bases from V and 5 bases from J; junction bases left unmatched: 6. The germline V gene has CDR1 KGHDR and CDR2 SFDVKD. The DNA of the CDR3 is TGTGCCACCAGCTACAGGGGCGACGAGACCCAGTACTTC. This sequence encodes CATSYRGDETQYF.

This clonotype was observed a handful of times. This rearrangement joins TRBV5-1 to TRBJ1-4; D remains ambiguous. CDR3 length: 15 amino acids. Trimming took off 0 bases at V and 0 bases at J, with 6 bases between the two ends. Germline assignment: CDR1 SGHRS and CDR2 YFSETQ. The DNA of the CDR3 is TGCGCCAGCAGCTTGGACCCTGCAACTAATGAAAAACTGTTTTTT. This sequence encodes CASSLDPATNEKLFF.

A few counts support this clonotype. J is TRBJ2-1 and V is TRBV7-9, with D perhaps matching TRBD2 (5 bases). V lost 5 bases, J lost 4 bases, and 18 bases lay in between. This CDR3 has 16 amino acids. The germline gives CDR1 SEHNR, CDR2 FQNEAQ (reference sequence). CDR3 nucleotides: TGTGCCAGCAGCCAGACTCGGGATGTGGGATACAATGAGCAGTTCTTC. This gives the protein CASSQTRDVGYNEQFF.